This T cell receptor (beta chain) derives from a study of T cells after yellow fever vaccination. Findings and caveats of the study: Primary-vaccination clones mostly resurfaced post-booster (under 98% CD4, roughly 87% CD8).

In germline, CDR1 is DFQATT, CDR2 SNEGSKA (reference sequence). The V gene lost 0 bases and the J gene lost 5 bases, with 5 bases spanning the gap. The CDR3 contains 11 residues. TCRdb reanalysed the 5' RACE reads using MiXCR and keeps one entry per CDR3 protein. The data contain around 100,000 distinct CDR3 sequences, 7% to 8.5% of them seen just once; the ten biggest clones take up roughly 25%. This clonotype appeared a few times. Its antigen remains unidentified. The clonotype was recovered from a man in his thirties or forties who received the YFV17D yellow fever vaccine. The material sequenced was CD8+ T cells sorted from PBMCs, taken 45 days after the yellow fever booster vaccination. The V call is TRBV20-1, the J call TRBJ2-7, with D hard to call. CDR3 DNA: TGCAGTGCTAGAGATCAGAACGAGCAGTACTTC. Translating gives CSARDQNEQYF.